The present entry profiles one TCR beta chain with its context. Its antigen is still unknown. Researchers ran the assay at a deep level. What was sequenced on ten immunoSEQ deep assay plates was unsorted PBMC DNA. Sequencing was performed with immunoSEQ multiplex PCR; in TCRdb, only in-frame clones are kept and a portion is missing. The top ten clones hold approximately 12% of a sample with under 600,000 clones, over 75% of them seen once. These data come from a study of shared clonotypes between healthy human individuals. Study outcomes and limitations: Only blood samples were collected, and tissue repertoires likely differ. Enrolling few donors narrowed the genetic and exposure-history diversity that was represented.

Sequencing was done on a sample of PBMCs. This TCR was sampled from a middle-aged woman in good health. Some clones in this sample may be carry-over from other donors' samples.

DNA of the CDR3: TGTGCCAGCAGCCCGACCAGGGTCGGCACCGGGGAGCTGTTTTTT. Translating gives CASSPTRVGTGELFF. The chain joins TRBV7-2 to TRBJ2-2; D may be TRBD1 (5 bases). The CDR3 extends over 15 amino acids. Germline values: CDR1 SGHTA, CDR2 FQGNSA. Between the trimmed V and J ends, which lost 5 bases and 4 bases, there was a span of 14 bases.